What follows describes a single T cell receptor (beta chain). Repertoires were generated with immunoSEQ multiplex PCR, while TCRdb's copy carries only in-frame clones and drops some. The sample includes approximately 250,000 clones, 80% to 90% of them seen just once. V was pared by 1 base and J by 2 bases, with 9 bases between. This CDR3 is built from 14 residues. Germline values: CDR1 MDHEN, CDR2 SYDVKM. These data belong to a study of blood T cell repertoires in COVID-19. The chain couples TRBV28 to TRBJ2-7; D is unresolved. The source material was PBMCs or T cells enriched from blood (not recorded which). The receptor was isolated from a woman in her 30s with acute COVID-19. The DNA for the CDR3 is TGTGCCAGCAGTTTATATTACTCGGCCTACGAGCAGTACTTC. It specifies CASSLYYSAYEQYF.